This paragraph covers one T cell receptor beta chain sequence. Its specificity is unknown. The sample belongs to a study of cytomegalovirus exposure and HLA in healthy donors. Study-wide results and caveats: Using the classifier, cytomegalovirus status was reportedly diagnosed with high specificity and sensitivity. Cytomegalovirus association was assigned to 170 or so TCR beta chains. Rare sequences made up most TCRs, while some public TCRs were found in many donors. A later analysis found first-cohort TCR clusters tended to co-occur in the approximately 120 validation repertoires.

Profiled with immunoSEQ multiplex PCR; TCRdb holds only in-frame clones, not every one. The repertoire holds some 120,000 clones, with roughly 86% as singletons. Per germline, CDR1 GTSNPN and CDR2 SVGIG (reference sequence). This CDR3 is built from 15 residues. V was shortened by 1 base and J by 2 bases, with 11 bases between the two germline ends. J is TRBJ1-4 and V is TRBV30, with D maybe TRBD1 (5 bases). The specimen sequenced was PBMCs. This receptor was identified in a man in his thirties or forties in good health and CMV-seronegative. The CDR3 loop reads CAWSATGGTNEKLFF. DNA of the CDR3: TGTGCCTGGAGTGCCACCGGGGGTACTAATGAAAAACTGTTTTTT.